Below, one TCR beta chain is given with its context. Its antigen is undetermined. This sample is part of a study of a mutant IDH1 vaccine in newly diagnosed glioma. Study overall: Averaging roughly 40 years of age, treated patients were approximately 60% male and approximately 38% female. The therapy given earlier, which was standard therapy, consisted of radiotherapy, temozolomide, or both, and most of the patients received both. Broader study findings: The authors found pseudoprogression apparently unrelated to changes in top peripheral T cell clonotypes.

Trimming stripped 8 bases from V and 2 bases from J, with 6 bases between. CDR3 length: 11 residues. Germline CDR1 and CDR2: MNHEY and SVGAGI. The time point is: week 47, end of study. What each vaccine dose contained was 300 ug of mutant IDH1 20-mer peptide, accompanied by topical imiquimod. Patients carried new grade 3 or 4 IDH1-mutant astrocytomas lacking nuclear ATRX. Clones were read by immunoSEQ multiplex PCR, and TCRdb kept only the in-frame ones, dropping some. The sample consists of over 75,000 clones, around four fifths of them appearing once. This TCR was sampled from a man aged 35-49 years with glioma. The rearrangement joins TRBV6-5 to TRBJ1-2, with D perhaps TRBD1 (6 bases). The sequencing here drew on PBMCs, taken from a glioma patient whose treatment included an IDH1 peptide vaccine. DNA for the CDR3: TGTGCCAGCGGACAGAACTATGGCTACACCTTC. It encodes CASGQNYGYTF.